The rows below give T cell receptor beta chains drawn from one sample of a study of blood T cell repertoires in COVID-19. The table came from immunoSEQ multiplex PCR; TCRdb's copy has only in-frame clones and leaves some out. The sample lists some 180,000 clones, 82% occurring once. The sample taken for sequencing was peripheral blood. The receptors derive from a woman aged 60 to 75 with COVID-19, enrolled during active disease. Both conserved end residues are trimmed from each CDR3. Each record gives: D gene, V gene, CDR3 length, J gene, CDR3 protein. A D gene is named only where the DNA matches it firmly.

D gene: TRBD2
V gene: TRBV19
CDR3 length: 14
J gene: TRBJ2-1
CDR3 protein: ASSIDLAGTYNEQF

D gene: -
V gene: TRBV5-1
CDR3 length: 13
J gene: TRBJ2-1
CDR3 protein: ASSFEGFSYNEQF

D gene: TRBD1
V gene: TRBV20-1
CDR3 length: 13
J gene: TRBJ1-5
CDR3 protein: SATESTGGNQPQH

D gene: TRBD1
V gene: TRBV7-9
CDR3 length: 13
J gene: TRBJ1-1
CDR3 protein: ASNPDRDRNNEAF

D gene: -
V gene: TRBV28
CDR3 length: 12
J gene: TRBJ1-5
CDR3 protein: ASSFSGMEQPQH

D gene: -
V gene: TRBV7-9
CDR3 length: 15
J gene: TRBJ2-5
CDR3 protein: ASSSGSRQGGFETQY

D gene: -
V gene: TRBV11-2
CDR3 length: 10
J gene: TRBJ2-1
CDR3 protein: ASSSLGNEQF

D gene: -
V gene: TRBV21-1
CDR3 length: 12
J gene: TRBJ1-5
CDR3 protein: ASSKGGQNQPQH

D gene: -
V gene: TRBV18
CDR3 length: 11
J gene: TRBJ2-3
CDR3 protein: ASSLDSTDTQY

D gene: -
V gene: TRBV7-9
CDR3 length: 12
J gene: TRBJ1-5
CDR3 protein: ASSLGAAVSPQH

D gene: TRBD2
V gene: TRBV19
CDR3 length: 11
J gene: TRBJ2-1
CDR3 protein: ASWASGYNEQF

D gene: -
V gene: TRBV19
CDR3 length: 12
J gene: TRBJ2-5
CDR3 protein: ASSIQTGKETQY

D gene: -
V gene: TRBV28
CDR3 length: 11
J gene: TRBJ2-5
CDR3 protein: ASSSGGSETQY

D gene: -
V gene: TRBV19
CDR3 length: 14
J gene: TRBJ2-4
CDR3 protein: ASSIIGVAGKNIQY

D gene: TRBD2
V gene: TRBV7-2
CDR3 length: 13
J gene: TRBJ2-3
CDR3 protein: ASSSPTSGRDTQY

D gene: TRBD2
V gene: TRBV10-3
CDR3 length: 14
J gene: TRBJ2-7
CDR3 protein: AITPGTSGGTYEQY